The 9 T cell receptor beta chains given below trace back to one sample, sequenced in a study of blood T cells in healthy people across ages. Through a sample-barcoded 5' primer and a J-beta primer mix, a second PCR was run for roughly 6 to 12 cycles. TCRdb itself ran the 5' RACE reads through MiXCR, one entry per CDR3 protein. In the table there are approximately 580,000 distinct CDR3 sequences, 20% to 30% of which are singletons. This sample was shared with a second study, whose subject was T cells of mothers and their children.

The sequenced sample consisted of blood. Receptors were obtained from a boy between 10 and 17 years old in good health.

This CDR3 is CASSEALRGRPVNEKLFF. In nucleotides, the CDR3 is TGTGCCAGCAGTGAAGCGCTTCGAGGGAGGCCGGTTAATGAAAAACTGTTTTTT. This chain links TRBV2 with TRBJ1-4; D is undetermined. This CDR3 is built from 18 residues. Trimming shortened V by 0 bases and J by 4 bases, and 18 bases separated the two germline ends. In germline, CDR1 is SNHLY, CDR2 FYNNEI.

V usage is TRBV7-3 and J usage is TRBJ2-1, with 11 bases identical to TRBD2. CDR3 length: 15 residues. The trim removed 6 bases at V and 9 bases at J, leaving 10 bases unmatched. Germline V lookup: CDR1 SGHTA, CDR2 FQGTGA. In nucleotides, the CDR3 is TGTGCCAGCAGTATAATAGCGGGGGGGCAAACTGAGCAGTTCTTC. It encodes CASSIIAGGQTEQFF.

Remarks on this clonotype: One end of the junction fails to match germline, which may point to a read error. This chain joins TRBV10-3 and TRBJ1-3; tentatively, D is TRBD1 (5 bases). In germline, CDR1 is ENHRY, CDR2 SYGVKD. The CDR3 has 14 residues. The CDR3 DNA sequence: TGTGCCATCAGTGAGTCGGGACCTGGAAACACCGTATATTTT. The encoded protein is CAISESGPGNTVYF.

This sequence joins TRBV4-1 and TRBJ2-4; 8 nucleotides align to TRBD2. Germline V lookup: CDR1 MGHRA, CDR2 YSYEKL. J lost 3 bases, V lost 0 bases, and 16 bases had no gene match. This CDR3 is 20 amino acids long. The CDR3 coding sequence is TGCGCCAGCAGCCAAGATGTTACTAGCGGAGCCCTACCCTTCAAAAACATTCAGTACTTC. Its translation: CASSQDVTSGALPFKNIQYF.

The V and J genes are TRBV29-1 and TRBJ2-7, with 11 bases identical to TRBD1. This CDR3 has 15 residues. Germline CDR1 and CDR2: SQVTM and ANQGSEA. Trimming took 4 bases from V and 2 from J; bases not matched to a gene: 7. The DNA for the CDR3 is TGCAGCGTTGTTTCTATGGACAGGGGGCCCTACGAGCAGTACTTC. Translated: CSVVSMDRGPYEQYF.

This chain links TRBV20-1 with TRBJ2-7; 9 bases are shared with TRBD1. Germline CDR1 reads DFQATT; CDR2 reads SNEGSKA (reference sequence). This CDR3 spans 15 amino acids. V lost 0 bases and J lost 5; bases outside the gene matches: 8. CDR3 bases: TGCAGTGCTAGAGATTGGGGGACAGGGATCAACGAGCAGTACTTC. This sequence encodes CSARDWGTGINEQYF.

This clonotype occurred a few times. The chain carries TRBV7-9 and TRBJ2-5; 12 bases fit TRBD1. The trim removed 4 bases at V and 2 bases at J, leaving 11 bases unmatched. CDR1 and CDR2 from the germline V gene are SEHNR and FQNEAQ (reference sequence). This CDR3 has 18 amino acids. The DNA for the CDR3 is TGTGCCAGCAGCTCGCCGCGGGACAGGGGGCTTAGTCAAGAGACCCAGTACTTC. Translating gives CASSSPRDRGLSQETQYF.

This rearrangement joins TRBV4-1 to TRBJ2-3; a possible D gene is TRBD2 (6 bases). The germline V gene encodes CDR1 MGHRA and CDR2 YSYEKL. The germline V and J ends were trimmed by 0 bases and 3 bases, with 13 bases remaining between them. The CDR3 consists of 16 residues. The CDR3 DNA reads TGCGCCAGCAGCCAAGAAGAGGGACTGACAACAGATACGCAGTATTTT. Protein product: CASSQEEGLTTDTQYF.

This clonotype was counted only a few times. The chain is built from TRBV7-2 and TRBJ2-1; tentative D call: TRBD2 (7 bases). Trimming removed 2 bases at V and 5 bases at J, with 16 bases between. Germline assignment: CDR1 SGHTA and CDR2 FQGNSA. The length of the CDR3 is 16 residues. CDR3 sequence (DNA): TGTGCCAGCAGCTTAATGGGAGGGGGTATCAACAATGAGCAGTTCTTC. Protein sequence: CASSLMGGGINNEQFF.